The clone carrying this T cell receptor (beta chain) has just a few counts. Antigen specificity is unknown. The sample comes from a study of T cell repertoires in cytomegalovirus infection. V gave up 8 bases and J gave up 7 bases, with 17 bases separating them. The CDR3 sequence is 14 residues long. TCRdb re-called the reads with MiXCR, one entry per CDR3 protein. The sample includes nearly 70,000 distinct CDR3 sequences, about 23% seen only once; the top ten take approximately 79%. The specimen was PBMCs, sequenced either directly or after in vitro stimulation (not recorded which). V and J are TRBV12-3 or TRBV12-4 and TRBJ2-2, with D possibly matching TRBD2 (5 bases). This clonotype originated in a human donor in good health (CMV status not recorded). Some clones in this sample may be carry-over from other donors' samples. The CDR3 DNA reads TGTGCCAGCTCCTCCCGGCTAGCCGGCGGGGAGCTGTTTTTT. Protein sequence: CASSSRLAGGELFF.